This TCR beta chain was identified during a study of cytomegalovirus exposure and HLA in healthy donors. PCR was performed using 60 Vbeta and 13 Jbeta primers. TCRdb keeps only in-frame clones here, not all; method: immunoSEQ multiplex PCR. Here the sample table reports more than 25,000 clones. The CDR3 is 14 residues long. The V gene's germline CDR1 is MDHEN and CDR2 SYDVKM. V lost 7 bases to trimming and J lost 4 bases, with 16 bases between them. The rearrangement joins TRBV28 to TRBJ1-2; no reliable D call. The sequenced material came from PBMCs. The source is a man in his thirties or forties in good health and CMV-seronegative. CDR3: CASTLLEGIYGYTF. The CDR3 nucleotides read TGTGCCAGCACCCTTCTGGAGGGAATCTATGGCTACACCTTC.